This TCR delta chain comes out of a study of γδ T cells in repeated Plasmodium falciparum infection. At the level of the study: Over around 580 days, donors received four mosquito-bite P. falciparum NF54 infections.

Gammadelta T cells were flow-sorted from PBMC into Vgamma9/Vdelta2+ and Vdelta2-negative populations for bulk analysis. This clone showed up many times. A read error is likely here: a far larger clone is one base away. This same CDR3 is encoded by further DNA sequences in the sample. Sequencing covered both gamma and delta TCR chains per sample. TCRdb re-called the multiplex PCR reads with CATT. Of roughly 90,000 delta-chain clones listed, 1.4% were seen once; the top ten hold under 9.5%. The CDR3 is made up of 15 amino acids. Germline V gives CDR1 GEAIGNYY, CDR2 EKD. V was cut by 3 bases and J by 5 bases, with 18 bases left in between.

The TCR originated in a pool of human donors (malaria-infected and uninfected, not separated). The V gene is TRDV2, the J gene TRDJ1; D is perhaps TRDD3 (5 bases). Sequences were obtained from gamma-delta T cells from blood. CDR3 nucleotides: TGTGCCTGTGACTCCGGGGGGTTCACGACTGATAAACTCATCTTT. It is translated as CACDSGGFTTDKLIF.